Presented here are 27 T cell receptor beta chains from one specimen sequenced in a study of cytomegalovirus exposure and HLA in healthy donors. Vbeta (60) and Jbeta (13) primers were used in the PCR. Sequenced by immunoSEQ multiplex PCR; TCRdb stores in-frame clones only, minus some. Of about 190,000 clones in the sample, around four fifths were seen once. Sequencing was done on a sample of PBMCs. The receptors here all came from a man aged 35 to 55 in good health and CMV-seropositive.

This clone was observed a few times. V gene TRBV25-1 combines with J gene TRBJ2-1, with D possibly being TRBD1 (6 bases). The CDR3 covers 14 residues. V was trimmed by 4 bases and J by 4 bases, leaving 11 bases between them. CDR1 and CDR2 from the germline V gene are MGHDK and SYGVNS. This chain's CDR3 is CASSVPGQYNEQFF. DNA of the CDR3: TGTGCCAGCAGTGTCCCCGGACAGTACAATGAGCAGTTCTTC.

The rearrangement joins TRBV5-1 to TRBJ2-1, with TRBD2 matching over 8 bases. The CDR3 extends over 16 amino acids. CDR1 and CDR2 from the germline V gene are SGHRS and YFSETQ. V shed 5 bases, J shed 7 bases, and the junction held 14 bases outside the gene matches. CDR3 region: CASSSAVGTRGNEQFF. The CDR3 DNA reads TGCGCCAGCAGTTCTGCGGTCGGGACTAGGGGGAATGAGCAGTTCTTC. Supplemented by reference TRBV5-1 and TRBJ2-1, the full variable domain reads KAGVTQTPRYLIKTRGQQVTLSCSPISGHRSVSWYQQTPGQGLQFLFEYFSETQRNKGNFPGRFSGRQFSNSRSEMNVSTLELGDSALYLCASSSAVGTRGNEQFFGPGTRLTVL.

The chain joins TRBV18 to TRBJ2-1, with TRBD2 identical over 10 bases. Germline CDR1 is KGHSH and CDR2 is LQKENI. The CDR3 contains 17 residues. V shed 1 base, J shed 6 bases, and the junction held 9 bases outside the gene matches. The CDR3 spells CASSPLGVAGGGNEQFF. CDR3 DNA sequence: TGTGCCAGCTCACCACTGGGCGTAGCGGGAGGTGGCAATGAGCAGTTCTTC.

The DNA for the CDR3 is TGCGCCAGCAGCCAAGAACTAAAGGACAGGACACTCTATGGCTACACCTTC. This sequence encodes CASSQELKDRTLYGYTF. The chain carries TRBV4-1 and TRBJ1-2; TRBD1 matches at 7 bases. The CDR3 sequence is 17 residues long. The ends lost 0 bases at V and 4 bases at J; junction bases unmatched: 11. Per germline, CDR1 MGHRA and CDR2 YSYEKL.

Notes on this clone: Additional DNA sequences in this sample encode the identical CDR3. This sequence joins TRBV5-1 and TRBJ2-5, with 14 bases identical to TRBD2. Trimming cost V 0 bases and J 4 bases; bases outside gene matches: 5. Germline loops: CDR1 SGHRS, CDR2 YFSETQ. CDR3 length equals 17 residues. Here the CDR3 DNA reads TGCGCCAGCAGCTTGGGACTAGCGGGAGGGCCGGGAGAGACCCAGTACTTC. This translates into CASSLGLAGGPGETQYF.

The J gene is TRBJ2-7, the V gene TRBV5-6, with D maybe TRBD1 (6 bases). In germline, CDR1 is SGHDT, CDR2 YYEEEE. V dropped 4 bases and J dropped 2 bases, with 19 bases sitting between them. This CDR3 is 16 amino acids long. CDR3 sequence reads: CASSLWVGTLPYEQYF. CDR3 bases: TGTGCCAGCAGCCTGTGGGTGGGGACATTGCCCTACGAGCAGTACTTC.

The chain employs TRBV15 and TRBJ1-2, with D maybe TRBD1 (6 bases). Germline CDR1 reads LNHNV; CDR2 reads YYDKDF (reference sequence). Trimming removed 3 bases at V and 5 bases at J, with 16 bases between. This CDR3 region has 15 residues. The CDR3 bases are TGTGCCACCAGCAGGACAGGATCCCTCAAATATGGCTACACCTTC. This gives the protein CATSRTGSLKYGYTF.

This rearrangement joins TRBV6-5 to TRBJ1-1; 7 positions agree with TRBD1. Germline loops: CDR1 MNHEY, CDR2 SVGAGI. This CDR3 spans 14 amino acids. J gave up 1 base and V 6 bases, and 5 bases lay outside the gene matches. The CDR3 DNA follows: TGTGCCAGCAGGATCGGGACAGCGAACACTGAAGCTTTCTTT. Its protein is CASRIGTANTEAFF.

V is TRBV5-1 and J is TRBJ1-5, with 11 bases fitting TRBD1. CDR3 length: 16 amino acids. Germline-derived CDR1 and CDR2 are SGHRS and YFSETQ. V trimming: 4 bases; J trimming: 4 bases; junction bases outside the gene matches: 7. The CDR3 protein is CASSIGTGGQNQPQHF. CDR3 in DNA: TGCGCCAGCAGCATCGGGACAGGGGGGCAGAATCAGCCCCAGCATTTT. The full variable domain, rest sourced from reference TRBV5-1 and TRBJ1-5, is KAGVTQTPRYLIKTRGQQVTLSCSPISGHRSVSWYQQTPGQGLQFLFEYFSETQRNKGNFPGRFSGRQFSNSRSEMNVSTLELGDSALYLCASSIGTGGQNQPQHFGDGTRLSIL.

The CDR3 protein is CASSYTDRGFSSPLHF. The CDR3 bases are TGTGCCAGCAGTTACACGGACAGGGGCTTTTCCTCACCCCTCCACTTT. The chain links TRBV6-5 to TRBJ1-6, with 9 nucleotides matching TRBD1. The CDR3 totals 16 residues. J lost 10 bases, V lost 2 bases, and 9 bases had no gene match. The germline CDR1 and CDR2 sequences are MNHEY and SVGAGI.

The chain recombines TRBV5-1 with TRBJ2-6; 8 bases are a match to TRBD1. The germline gives CDR1 SGHRS, CDR2 YFSETQ. This CDR3 contains 19 residues. The V gene end was trimmed by 3 bases and the J gene end by 0 bases; junction bases not matched to a gene: 11. The CDR3 bases are TGCGCCAGCAGCTCCCTATCCGGGACAGGACACTCTGGGGCCAACGTCCTGACTTTC. Its translation is CASSSLSGTGHSGANVLTF. Based on the CDR3 plus reference TRBV5-1 and TRBJ2-6, the full variable domain is KAGVTQTPRYLIKTRGQQVTLSCSPISGHRSVSWYQQTPGQGLQFLFEYFSETQRNKGNFPGRFSGRQFSNSRSEMNVSTLELGDSALYLCASSSLSGTGHSGANVLTFGAGSRLTVL.

The rearrangement links TRBV5-1 to TRBJ2-5, with D unclear. This CDR3 has 15 amino acids. Germline V CDR1 and CDR2: SGHRS, YFSETQ. V was pared by 0 bases and J by 2 bases, with 11 bases between. DNA of the CDR3: TGCGCCAGCAGCTTGGCAATCCAGTCTCAAGAGACCCAGTACTTC. It encodes CASSLAIQSQETQYF.

This clone was detected a few times. The chain employs TRBV5-1 and TRBJ1-2; 7 nucleotides align to TRBD1. J lost 4 bases, V lost 6 bases, and 15 bases had no gene match. Germline V gives CDR1 SGHRS, CDR2 YFSETQ. This CDR3 is built from 16 residues. The CDR3 loop is CASTTTPGQPSYGYTF. CDR3 DNA: TGCGCCAGCACTACGACCCCGGGACAGCCCAGCTATGGCTACACCTTC.

This clone was detected only a few times. J is TRBJ2-1 and V is TRBV6-4; TRBD2 aligns across 10 bases. Trimming took 5 bases from V and 8 from J; bases not matched to a gene: 9. Germline lookup yields CDR1 MRHNA and CDR2 SNTAGT. CDR3 length: 15 amino acids. The CDR3 is CASSPSSGSGDEQFF. CDR3 sequence (DNA): TGTGCCAGCAGTCCCTCTAGCGGGAGTGGCGATGAGCAGTTCTTC.

The genes are TRBV6-6 and TRBJ1-1; D unclear. CDR3 size: 13 residues. The germline V gene encodes CDR1 MNHNY and CDR2 SVGAGI (reference sequence). Deletions cut 5 bases from V and 1 base from J, with 8 bases between. The CDR3, as DNA: TGTGCCAGCAGTAGCAACGCGAACACTGAAGCTTTCTTT. It specifies CASSSNANTEAFF.

Concerning this clone itself: An end of the junction does not agree with germline; a read error may underlie this. The V call is TRBV7-9, the J call TRBJ2-3; TRBD2 might be the D (5 bases). CDR1 and CDR2 (germline): SEHNR, FQNEAQ (reference sequence). The CDR3 spans 16 residues. DNA of the CDR3: TGTTCCAGCAGCTCTCGGGGTGGTTACGACGCAGATACGCAGTATTTT. It translates to CSSSSRGGYDADTQYF.

This clone appeared once. The chain couples TRBV5-4 to TRBJ1-2, with 8 bases aligning to TRBD1. Germline-derived CDR1 and CDR2 are SGHNT and YYREEE (reference sequence). The CDR3 has 15 residues. V was clipped by 4 bases and J by 6 bases; unmatched bases: 11. The CDR3 DNA reads as TGTGCCAGCAGCCCCGGACAGGGCCCGATAGATGGCTACACCTTC. Its translation is CASSPGQGPIDGYTF.

The chain uses TRBV25-1 and TRBJ1-2, with 9 bases lining up with TRBD1. This CDR3 comprises 18 residues. The V gene end was trimmed by 4 bases and the J gene end by 2 bases; junction bases not matched to a gene: 14. CDR1 is MGHDK and CDR2 is SYGVNS in the germline V gene. The CDR3 region is CASSAKRGTGTGNYGYTF. CDR3 bases: TGTGCCAGCAGTGCAAAGAGGGGGACCGGGACAGGGAACTATGGCTACACCTTC.

The rearrangement uses TRBV14 and TRBJ1-2, with 9 bases aligning to TRBD1. Germline CDR1 SGHDN, CDR2 FVKESK. CDR3 size: 13 residues. After removal of 3 bases from V and 4 bases from J, the junction contained 0 bases not matched to a gene. The CDR3 nucleotides are TGTGCCAGCAGCCAGGGACAGGGCTATGGCTACACCTTC. Translated, it gives CASSQGQGYGYTF.

The chain links TRBV9 to TRBJ2-1; TRBD1 matches at 7 bases. Germline values: CDR1 SGDLS, CDR2 YYNGEE. With 0 bases clipped from V and 7 bases from J, the junction kept 10 bases outside the gene matches. The CDR3 runs to 16 residues. CDR3 sequence: CASSVGLGGPDNEQFF. The CDR3 region has the DNA TGTGCCAGCAGCGTAGGCTTAGGGGGCCCGGATAATGAGCAGTTCTTC.

V is TRBV9 and J is TRBJ1-2, with TRBD1 matching over 10 bases. With V trimmed by 4 bases and J by 7 bases, 10 bases remained unmatched. The CDR3 loop spans 15 amino acids. Germline CDR1 reads SGDLS; CDR2 reads YYNGEE. The CDR3 here is CASSPTGQGFGGYTF. The CDR3 DNA sequence: TGTGCCAGCAGCCCAACGGGACAGGGGTTTGGTGGCTACACCTTC. Full variable domain (rest looked up from reference TRBV9 and TRBJ1-2): DSGVTQTPKHLITATGQRVTLRCSPRSGDLSVYWYQQSLDQGLQFLIQYYNGEERAKGNILERFSAQQFPDLHSELNLSSLELGDSALYFCASSPTGQGFGGYTFGSGTRLTVV.

The chain joins TRBV27 to TRBJ1-5; 9 bases map to TRBD1. The germline V gene has CDR1 MNHEY and CDR2 SMNVEV (reference sequence). Germline trimming cut 8 bases from V and 2 bases from J; bases unmatched to any gene: 7. CDR3 length equals 15 residues. The CDR3 region is CASGYRGRGNQPQHF. CDR3 coding DNA: TGTGCCAGCGGGTACAGGGGGCGCGGCAATCAGCCCCAGCATTTT.

The J gene is TRBJ2-5, the V gene TRBV2; 8 nucleotides match TRBD2. The end of the DNA is better explained by TRBJ2-7, so the J call may be wrong. The CDR3 is made up of 15 amino acids. Looked up from germline, CDR1 is SNHLY and CDR2 is FYNNEI. The CDR3, as DNA: TGTGCCAGCACTGACACTAGCGGTCATACGGGCGAGCAGTACTTC. Protein: CASTDTSGHTGEQYF.

The chain links TRBV7-8 to TRBJ2-1, with TRBD2 matching over 11 bases. The CDR3 length is 18 residues. Germline loops: CDR1 SGHVS, CDR2 FQNEAQ. V lost 5 bases, J lost 6 bases, and 15 bases stayed unmatched. The chain's CDR3 is CASSPLPGTSGKINEQFF. The CDR3 DNA follows: TGTGCCAGCAGCCCCCTCCCGGGGACTAGCGGAAAAATCAATGAGCAGTTCTTC.

The rearrangement joins TRBV12-5 to TRBJ2-2; possible D gene TRBD1, 6 bases. The germline V gene has CDR1 LGHNT and CDR2 FRNRAP. Trimming shortened V by 1 base and J by 0 bases, and 6 bases separated the two germline ends. The CDR3 is made up of 15 amino acids. As DNA, the CDR3 is TGTGCTAGTGGTTTGGACAGGGCGAACACCGGGGAGCTGTTTTTT. It specifies CASGLDRANTGELFF. The complete variable domain, with remaining parts taken from reference TRBV12-5 and TRBJ2-2, reads DARVTQTPRHKVTEMGQEVTMRCQPILGHNTVFWYRQTMMQGLELLAYFRNRAPLDDSGMPKDRFSAEMPDATLATLKIQPSEPRDSAVYFCASGLDRANTGELFFGEGSRLTVL.

The chain employs TRBV5-1 and TRBJ2-5, with 8 bases matching TRBD1. CDR3 length equals 17 residues. J gave up 2 bases and V 2 bases, and 11 bases lay outside the gene matches. Germline V gives CDR1 SGHRS, CDR2 YFSETQ. Written as DNA, the CDR3 is TGCGCCAGCAGCTTAGAGCCTCGGACAGGGAATCAAGAGACCCAGTACTTC. Protein: CASSLEPRTGNQETQYF.

The V call is TRBV5-1, the J call TRBJ2-7; 9 bases agree with TRBD1. CDR3 length: 14 amino acids. Germline CDR1 and CDR2: SGHRS and YFSETQ. V lost 4 bases to trimming and J lost 2 bases; unmatched junction nucleotides: 4. The CDR3 loop reads CASSVGTGTYEQYF. CDR3 nucleotide sequence: TGCGCCAGCAGCGTCGGGACAGGGACCTACGAGCAGTACTTC.